This paragraph reports one TCR beta chain. Trimming stripped 5 bases from V and 1 base from J, with 9 bases between. The CDR3 contains 13 residues. The germline V gene encodes CDR1 SGHKS and CDR2 YYEKEE (reference sequence). The sample comes from a study of control samples from healthy donors and cancer patients. Using immunoSEQ multiplex PCR, the repertoire was profiled, and TCRdb retains in-frame clones only, with some absent. This table has under 55,000 clones, less than 95% appearing once. The chain carries TRBV5-5 and TRBJ1-2, with D possibly matching TRBD1 (5 bases). Sequencing was done on a sample of PBMCs. The TCR was taken from a middle-aged woman with head and neck cancer. The CDR3 region is CASRPDSNYGYTF. CDR3 nucleotide sequence: TGTGCCAGCAGACCCGACAGTAACTATGGCTACACCTTC. Combining the CDR3 with reference TRBV5-5 and TRBJ1-2 gives the whole variable domain DAGVTQSPTHLIKTRGQQVTLRCSPISGHKSVSWYQQVLGQGPQFIFQYYEKEERGRGNFPDRFSARQFPNYSSELNVNALLLGDSALYLCASRPDSNYGYTFGSGTRLTVV.